These 26 T cell receptor beta chains share one sample of origin, sequenced in a study of shared clonotypes between healthy human individuals. The table came from immunoSEQ multiplex PCR; TCRdb's copy has only in-frame clones and leaves some out. The data show roughly 1,100,000 clones, roughly 80% seen once. The specimen was memory CD4+ T cells sorted from blood. Subset here: CD45RA-negative fraction. These receptors came from a man younger than 35 in good health.

The chain recombines TRBV6-6 with TRBJ2-6; D not resolved. Germline V lookup: CDR1 MNHNY, CDR2 SVGAGI (reference sequence). Trimming pared 5 bases from V and 0 bases from J, leaving 11 bases between. The CDR3 length is 16 residues. In DNA form, the CDR3 reads TGTGCCAGCAGTACCCCCGGCCCCTCTGGGGCCAACGTCCTGACTTTC. This codes for CASSTPGPSGANVLTF.

The chain uses TRBV4-1 and TRBJ1-2; D may be TRBD1 (6 bases). Trimming stripped 0 bases from V and 4 bases from J, with 15 bases between. CDR3 length: 16 amino acids. Germline CDR1 reads MGHRA; CDR2 reads YSYEKL. CDR3 sequence (DNA): TGCGCCAGCAGCCAAGAAGTACAGGGTTCTATCTATGGCTACACCTTC. Protein product: CASSQEVQGSIYGYTF.

This clone has more than one count but fewer than ten. The genes are TRBV4-3 and TRBJ1-6; 9 nucleotides match TRBD1. V gave up 1 base and J gave up 7 bases; unmatched junction bases: 5. CDR1 is LGHNA, CDR2 YSLEER, per germline. The CDR3 has 16 residues. The CDR3 region has the DNA TGCGCCAGCAGCCAAGGCCCGGGACAGGGCAATTCACCCCTCCACTTT. It translates to CASSQGPGQGNSPLHF.

The chain combines TRBV4-3 with TRBJ1-6; D is uncertain. The V gene lost 0 bases and the J gene lost 7 bases, with 10 bases spanning the gap. Germline CDR1 LGHNA, CDR2 YSLEER. This CDR3 contains 15 residues. CDR3 sequence: CASSQDGDPNSPLHF. In DNA, the CDR3 is TGCGCCAGCAGCCAAGATGGGGATCCGAATTCACCCCTCCACTTT.

This sequence joins TRBV5-1 and TRBJ1-4; D unresolved. In germline, CDR1 is SGHRS, CDR2 YFSETQ. The CDR3 is 13 amino acids. The V gene lost 2 bases and the J gene lost 8 bases, with 10 bases spanning the gap. The CDR3 reads CASSFSSQEKLFF. The CDR3 DNA reads TGCGCCAGCAGCTTCAGTTCACAGGAAAAACTGTTTTTT.

This clone was counted a single time. The chain links TRBV6-1 to TRBJ2-7; D gene ambiguous. The V end was cut by 3 bases, the J end by 3 bases, with 3 bases between. Per the germline V gene, CDR1 is MNHNS and CDR2 is SASEGT. This CDR3 has 11 amino acids. In DNA, the CDR3 is TGTGCCAGCAGTGAGTACTACGAGCAGTACTTC. As protein: CASSEYYEQYF.

This sequence joins TRBV11-2 and TRBJ1-2; D perhaps matches TRBD1 (5 bases). V was trimmed by 5 bases and J by 6 bases, leaving 13 bases between them. The CDR3 is 13 amino acids. Per the germline V gene, CDR1 is SGHAT and CDR2 is FQNNGV. The CDR3 DNA reads TGTGCCAGCAGCCCACTCGGGGGGAATGGCTACACCTTC. Translating gives CASSPLGGNGYTF.

The chain uses TRBV7-9 and TRBJ1-2, with D possibly matching TRBD1 (5 bases). This CDR3 has 13 amino acids. Germline V gene lookup returns CDR1 SEHNR and CDR2 FQNEAQ (reference sequence). The ends were cut back, 5 bases at V and 12 bases at J, with 19 bases in the middle. The CDR3 DNA reads as TGTGCCAGCAGCAAAATATCCAGGGACGGTGACACCTTC. This translates into CASSKISRDGDTF.

This clone was seen at least ten times. The V and J genes are TRBV9 and TRBJ1-6; 10 positions match TRBD1. Germline-derived CDR1 and CDR2 are SGDLS and YYNGEE. The CDR3 loop spans 16 amino acids. V lost 4 bases and J lost 9; bases outside the gene matches: 10. Here the CDR3 DNA reads TGTGCCAGCAGCCAACTAGGACAGGGGGGTCGTTCACCCCTCCACTTT. Amino acid sequence: CASSQLGQGGRSPLHF.

The chain uses TRBV7-2 and TRBJ1-1; D remains ambiguous. Germline loops: CDR1 SGHTA, CDR2 FQGNSA. The CDR3 runs to 11 residues. Deletions cut 3 bases from V and 7 bases from J, with 6 bases between. The CDR3 loop reads CASSLRFEAFF. The CDR3 nucleotides read TGTGCCAGCAGCTTGAGATTTGAAGCTTTCTTT.

This chain uses TRBV7-2 with TRBJ1-5; no reliable D call. V was trimmed by 2 bases and J by 1 base, leaving 9 bases between them. The germline gives CDR1 SGHTA, CDR2 FQGNSA. The CDR3 covers 15 residues. As DNA, the CDR3 is TGTGCCAGCAGCTTAACCCGGCTAAGCAATCAGCCCCAGCATTTT. Translated: CASSLTRLSNQPQHF.

This rearrangement joins TRBV6-1 to TRBJ1-1, with a tentative D call TRBD1 (5 bases). With 5 bases removed from V and 5 bases from J, the gap between germline ends came to 15 bases. This CDR3 spans 14 amino acids. Germline assignment: CDR1 MNHNS and CDR2 SASEGT. The CDR3 sequence is CASSPTVRTTEAFF. The CDR3, as DNA: TGTGCCAGCAGTCCGACGGTGAGGACAACTGAAGCTTTCTTT.

This chain joins TRBV6-1 and TRBJ1-1; D gene uncertain. This CDR3 is 16 amino acids long. The V end was cut by 2 bases, the J end by 5 bases, with 18 bases between. Germline V gene lookup returns CDR1 MNHNS and CDR2 SASEGT. In DNA form, the CDR3 reads TGTGCCAGCAGTGAACGGCAGGCTCCAACGTGGACTGAAGCTTTCTTT. It translates to CASSERQAPTWTEAFF.

This chain uses TRBV19 with TRBJ2-6; TRBD1 aligns across 8 bases. Per the germline V gene, CDR1 is LNHDA and CDR2 is SQIVND (reference sequence). CDR3 length equals 17 residues. Losses at the gene ends were 6 bases for V and 2 bases for J; bases not matched to a gene: 9. Here the CDR3 reads CASRLGQGSPGANVLTF. CDR3 bases: TGTGCCAGTAGGCTCGGACAGGGTAGTCCTGGGGCCAACGTCCTGACTTTC.

The chain employs TRBV7-6 and TRBJ2-3; TRBD2 aligns across 13 bases. Germline-derived CDR1 and CDR2 are SGHVS and FNYEAQ. V was clipped by 5 bases and J by 0 bases; unmatched bases: 5. CDR3 length: 17 amino acids. CDR3 sequence reads: CASSRGTSGVSTDTQYF. For the CDR3, the DNA is TGTGCCAGCAGCCGTGGGACTAGCGGGGTTAGCACAGATACGCAGTATTTT.

The V gene is TRBV19, the J gene TRBJ2-5; 7 bases line up with TRBD1. V trimming: 4 bases; J trimming: 1 base; junction bases outside the gene matches: 3. Germline loops: CDR1 LNHDA, CDR2 SQIVND (reference sequence). The CDR3 consists of 14 residues. CDR3 DNA: TGTGCCAGTAGTAATGACAGGGCCCAAGAGACCCAGTACTTC. This translates into CASSNDRAQETQYF.

This clone was picked up one time. This sequence joins TRBV5-4 and TRBJ2-1; 7 bases align to TRBD2. The CDR3 length is 14 residues. V shed 2 bases, J shed 9 bases, and the junction held 8 bases outside the gene matches. The germline V gene has CDR1 SGHNT and CDR2 YYREEE (reference sequence). The CDR3 protein is CASSFTTSVSEQFF. The CDR3 nucleotides are TGTGCCAGCAGCTTTACCACTAGCGTTAGTGAGCAGTTCTTC.

This clone occurred once. The rearrangement uses TRBV19 and TRBJ1-6; tentatively, D is TRBD1 (6 bases). Germline V gives CDR1 LNHDA, CDR2 SQIVND (reference sequence). The CDR3 is 15 residues long. Deletions cut 6 bases from V and 5 bases from J, with 14 bases between. The DNA of the CDR3 is TGTGCCAGTAGGACCACAGGGAAGAATAATTCACCCCTCCACTTT. Protein sequence: CASRTTGKNNSPLHF.

This sequence joins TRBV5-8 and TRBJ2-2; D not certain. Trimming removed 2 bases from V and 4 bases from J, with 9 bases in between. The CDR3 spans 14 residues. CDR1 and CDR2 from the germline V gene are SGHTS and YDEGEE. For the CDR3, the DNA is TGTGCCAGCAGCTTCCTCAAGAGCACCGGGGAGCTGTTTTTT. It translates to CASSFLKSTGELFF.

The chain has TRBV6-6 and TRBJ1-1; D not resolved. From germline, CDR1 is MNHNY and CDR2 SVGAGI (reference sequence). CDR3 size: 13 residues. Trimming took 7 bases from V and 5 from J, leaving 14 bases between them. The CDR3 is CASIAPPGTEAFF. The CDR3, as DNA: TGTGCCAGCATCGCCCCCCCCGGGACTGAAGCTTTCTTT.

The chain is built from TRBV5-6 and TRBJ2-7, with D hard to call. The CDR3 consists of 11 residues. Trimming removed 4 bases at V and 6 bases at J, with 8 bases between. Looked up from germline, CDR1 is SGHDT and CDR2 is YYEEEE. The CDR3 DNA sequence: TGTGCCAGCAGCACTACACGCGAGCAGTACTTC. Residues: CASSTTREQYF.

The rearrangement uses TRBV4-3 and TRBJ2-6; TRBD2 matches 8 bases. The CDR3 consists of 19 residues. V trimming: 0 bases; J trimming: 0 bases; junction bases outside the gene matches: 7. From germline, CDR1 is LGHNA and CDR2 YSLEER. The CDR3 bases are TGCGCCAGCAGCCAAGATTTGCTAGCGGGTTTCTCTGGGGCCAACGTCCTGACTTTC. Translated: CASSQDLLAGFSGANVLTF.

This clone was counted a few times. The V gene is TRBV5-4, the J gene TRBJ2-5; TRBD2 aligns across 12 bases. Germline V gives CDR1 SGHNT, CDR2 YYREEE (reference sequence). The CDR3 sequence is 15 residues long. Trimming at V came to 4 bases and at J to 3 bases, leaving 4 bases not matched to a gene. Here the CDR3 reads CASSIRLAGEETQYF. For the CDR3, the DNA is TGTGCCAGCAGCATACGACTAGCGGGAGAAGAGACCCAGTACTTC. The full variable domain, in which reference TRBV5-4 and TRBJ2-5 provide the parts outside the CDR3, is ETGVTQSPTHLIKTRGQQVTLRCSSQSGHNTVSWYQQALGQGPQFIFQYYREEENGRGNFPPRFSGLQFPNYSSELNVNALELDDSALYLCASSIRLAGEETQYFGPGTRLLVL.

This chain uses TRBV7-2 with TRBJ2-1; TRBD2 aligns across 9 bases. Germline V gene data show CDR1 as SGHTA and CDR2 as FQGNSA. CDR3 size: 14 residues. V trimming: 5 bases; J trimming: 4 bases; junction bases outside the gene matches: 3. CDR3 nucleotides: TGTGCCAGCAGCAGACTAGCGGAGTACAATGAGCAGTTCTTC. Its translation is CASSRLAEYNEQFF.

This chain connects TRBV29-1 to TRBJ2-5; D tentatively reads TRBD1 or TRBD2 (5 bases each). The end of the DNA fits TRBJ2-7 better, so the J call may be wrong. Looked up from germline, CDR1 is SQVTM and CDR2 is ANQGSEA. There are 11 residues in the CDR3. The CDR3 loop reads CSAGDLYEQYF. The CDR3 DNA is TGCAGTGCCGGGGACCTCTACGAGCAGTACTTC.

The chain is built from TRBV27 and TRBJ2-4, with TRBD1 matching 9 bases. V gave up 5 bases and J gave up 6 bases; unmatched junction bases: 11. The CDR3 has 16 residues. The germline V gene encodes CDR1 MNHEY and CDR2 SMNVEV (reference sequence). The CDR3 nucleotides read TGTGCCAGCAGTATAAGGACAGGGGATGGGAGAAACATTCAGTACTTC. Protein product: CASSIRTGDGRNIQYF.